This T cell receptor (beta chain) was identified during a study of Graves' ophthalmopathy and Graves' hyperthyroidism. Study-level background: Stable hyperthyroid donors showed no ophthalmopathy during 18 months follow-up.

The CDR3 loop spans 15 amino acids. Germline loops: CDR1 MNHEY, CDR2 SVGAGI. Trimming cost V 0 bases and J 2 bases, with 11 bases left between them. Study-wide points: A 13-signature model separated ophthalmopathy from stable hyperthyroidism, just over 85% sensitivity, about 81% specificity.

This clonotype was counted many times. What it binds is unknown. RNA transcripts were the template, and TCR beta CDR3 regions were amplified from them. An opening RT-PCR round employed HTBI primers and preceded a second-round multiplex PCR. TCRdb re-called the multiplex PCR reads with MiXCR, one entry per CDR3 protein. The sample carries 500,000 to 700,000 distinct CDR3 sequences, under 45% recorded once. The V gene is TRBV6-5, the J gene TRBJ2-7; no firm D call. The receptor was derived from an adult man with Graves' hyperthyroidism. The sample taken for sequencing was peripheral blood or thyroid tissue (not recorded which). The CDR3 spells CASSYSGFGAYEQYF. In DNA, the CDR3 is TGTGCCAGCAGTTACTCGGGTTTTGGGGCCTACGAGCAGTACTTC.